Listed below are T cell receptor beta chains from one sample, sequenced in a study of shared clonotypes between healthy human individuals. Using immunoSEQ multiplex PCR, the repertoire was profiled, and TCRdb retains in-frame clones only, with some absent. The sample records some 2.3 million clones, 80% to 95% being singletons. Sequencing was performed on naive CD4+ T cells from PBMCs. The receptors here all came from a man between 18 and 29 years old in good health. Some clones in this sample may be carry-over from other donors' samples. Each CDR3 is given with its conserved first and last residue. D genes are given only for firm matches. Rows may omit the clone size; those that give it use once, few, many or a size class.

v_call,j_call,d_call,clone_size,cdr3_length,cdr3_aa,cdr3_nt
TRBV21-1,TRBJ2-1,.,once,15,CASSKTGGSYNEQFF,TGTGCCAGCAGCAAGACAGGGGGCTCCTACAATGAGCAGTTCTTC
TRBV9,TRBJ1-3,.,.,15,CASSVQGSSGNTIYF,TGTGCCAGCAGCGTCCAGGGTAGCTCTGGAAACACCATATATTTT
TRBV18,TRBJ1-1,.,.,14,CASSPQGTNTEAFF,TGTGCCAGCTCACCACAGGGCACGAACACTGAAGCTTTCTTT
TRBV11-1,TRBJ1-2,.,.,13,CASSYVPGYGYTF,TGTGCCAGCAGCTACGTTCCCGGCTATGGCTACACCTTC
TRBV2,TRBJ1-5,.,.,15,CASSEALGGNQPQHF,TGTGCCAGCAGTGAAGCGTTAGGAGGAAATCAGCCCCAGCATTTT
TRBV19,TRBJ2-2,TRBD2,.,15,CASTGWREKGGELFF,TGTGCCAGTACTGGGTGGCGGGAGAAGGGAGGGGAGCTGTTTTTT
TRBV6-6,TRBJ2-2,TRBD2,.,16,CASRYGGDFNTGELFF,TGTGCCAGCAGATACGGGGGGGACTTCAACACCGGGGAGCTGTTTTTT
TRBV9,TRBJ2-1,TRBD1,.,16,CASSVGLDRGGNEQFF,TGTGCCAGCAGCGTAGGTCTGGACAGGGGAGGGAATGAGCAGTTCTTC
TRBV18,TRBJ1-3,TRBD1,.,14,CASSPGTGEDTIYF,TGTGCCAGCTCACCTGGGACAGGGGAAGACACCATATATTTT
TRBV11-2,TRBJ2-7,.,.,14,CASSFPRGSYEQYF,TGTGCCAGCAGCTTTCCCAGGGGTTCATACGAGCAGTACTTC
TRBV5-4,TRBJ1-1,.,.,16,CASSLLTGEQNTEAFF,TGTGCCAGCAGCCTCCTTACGGGGGAACAGAACACTGAAGCTTTCTTT
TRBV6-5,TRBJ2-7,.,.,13,CASRPTLSGEQYF,TGTGCCAGCAGACCGACTCTTTCTGGGGAGCAGTACTTC
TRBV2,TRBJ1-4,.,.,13,CATAKQSREKLFF,TGTGCCACGGCAAAACAGAGCCGTGAAAAACTGTTTTTT
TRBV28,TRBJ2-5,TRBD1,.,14,CASRLRGLQETQYF,TGTGCCAGCAGACTCAGGGGGCTTCAGGAGACCCAGTACTTC
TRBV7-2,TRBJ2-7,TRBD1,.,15,CASSLGGTGPYEQYF,TGTGCCAGCAGCTTAGGAGGGACAGGGCCCTACGAGCAGTACTTC
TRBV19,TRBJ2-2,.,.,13,CASKGVGTGELFF,TGTGCCAGTAAGGGGGTGGGCACCGGGGAGCTGTTTTTT
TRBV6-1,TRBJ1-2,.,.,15,CASSEGDAAYYGYTF,TGTGCCAGCAGTGAAGGGGACGCGGCCTACTATGGCTACACCTTC
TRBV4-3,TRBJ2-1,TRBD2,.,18,CASSQDLLLAGGYNEQFF,TGCGCCAGCAGCCAAGATCTGCTACTAGCGGGAGGGTACAATGAGCAGTTCTTC
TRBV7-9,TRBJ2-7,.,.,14,CASRAQGTRYEQYF,TGTGCCAGCAGGGCACAGGGAACCAGATACGAGCAGTACTTC
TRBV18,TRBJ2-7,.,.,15,CASSPPGDRIYEQYF,TGTGCCAGCTCACCACCGGGGGACCGCATATACGAGCAGTACTTC
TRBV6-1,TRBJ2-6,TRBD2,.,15,CATGLSGTGANVLTF,TGTGCCACCGGACTAAGCGGGACCGGGGCCAACGTCCTGACTTTC
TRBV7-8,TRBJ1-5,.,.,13,CASSFHKNQPQHF,TGTGCCAGCAGCTTTCACAAAAATCAGCCCCAGCATTTT
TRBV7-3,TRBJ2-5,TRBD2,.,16,CASSLNSGGSTETQYF,TGTGCCAGCAGCTTAAATAGCGGCGGGAGTACGGAGACCCAGTACTTC
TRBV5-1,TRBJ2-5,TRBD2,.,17,CASSVRTSGGTQETQYF,TGCGCCAGCAGCGTTAGGACTAGCGGGGGGACTCAAGAGACCCAGTACTTC
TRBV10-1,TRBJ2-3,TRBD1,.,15,CASSTGTGGTDTQYF,TGCGCCAGCAGCACCGGGACAGGGGGCACAGATACGCAGTATTTT
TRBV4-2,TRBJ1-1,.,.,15,CASSQDPGMNTEAFF,TGTGCCAGCAGCCAAGATCCGGGGATGAACACTGAAGCTTTCTTT
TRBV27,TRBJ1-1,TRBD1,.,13,CASVGQGKTEAFF,TGTGCCAGCGTTGGACAGGGAAAGACTGAAGCTTTCTTT
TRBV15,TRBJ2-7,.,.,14,CATSMAGLFYEQYF,TGTGCCACCAGCATGGCGGGATTATTCTACGAGCAGTACTTC
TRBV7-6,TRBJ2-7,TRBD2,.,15,CASSLGREGTYEQYF,TGTGCCAGCAGCTTAGGGCGGGAGGGCACCTACGAGCAGTACTTC
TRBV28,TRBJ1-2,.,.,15,CASSLPWTVNYGYTF,TGTGCCAGCAGTTTACCCTGGACAGTAAACTATGGCTACACCTTC
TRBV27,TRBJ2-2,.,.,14,CASSFTSGHGELFF,TGTGCCAGCAGTTTCACCTCGGGGCACGGGGAGCTGTTTTTT
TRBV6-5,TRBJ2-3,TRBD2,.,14,CASSPAGVTDTQYF,TGTGCCAGCAGTCCAGCGGGAGTCACAGATACGCAGTATTTT
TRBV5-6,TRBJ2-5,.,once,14,CASSYRTVQETQYF,TGTGCCAGCAGTTACAGGACGGTCCAAGAGACCCAGTACTTC
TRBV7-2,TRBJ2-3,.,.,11,CASSFRDTQYF,TGTGCCAGCAGCTTCAGGGATACGCAGTATTTT
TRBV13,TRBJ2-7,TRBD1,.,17,CASSSTRDRASSYEQYF,TGTGCCAGCAGCTCCACACGGGACAGGGCAAGCTCCTACGAGCAGTACTTC
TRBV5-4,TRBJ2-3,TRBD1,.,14,CASSGRQGADTQYF,TGTGCCAGCAGCGGTAGACAGGGGGCAGATACGCAGTATTTT
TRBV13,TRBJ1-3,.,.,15,CASSFGPSSGNTIYF,TGTGCCAGCAGCTTCGGTCCGAGCTCTGGAAACACCATATATTTT
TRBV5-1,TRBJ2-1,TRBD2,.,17,CASSPRTSGRDHNEQFF,TGCGCCAGCAGCCCCCGGACTAGCGGGAGGGATCACAATGAGCAGTTCTTC
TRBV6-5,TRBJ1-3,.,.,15,CASSYLADSGNTIYF,TGTGCCAGCAGTTACCTTGCGGATTCTGGAAACACCATATATTTT
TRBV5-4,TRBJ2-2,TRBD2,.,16,CASSPMPGTTPGELFF,TGTGCCAGCAGCCCGATGCCCGGGACTACGCCCGGGGAGCTGTTTTTT
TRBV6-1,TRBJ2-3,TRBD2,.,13,CASRTPGGGTQYF,TGTGCCAGCAGGACTCCGGGAGGAGGTACGCAGTATTTT
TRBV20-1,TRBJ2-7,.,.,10,CSARGYEQYF,TGCAGTGCTAGAGGTTACGAGCAGTACTTC
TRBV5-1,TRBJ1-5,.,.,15,CASSLAGVSNQPQHF,TGCGCCAGCAGCTTGGCCGGGGTCTCAAATCAGCCCCAGCATTTT
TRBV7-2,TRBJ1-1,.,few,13,CASSPRGNTEAFF,TGTGCCAGCAGCCCCAGGGGGAACACTGAAGCTTTCTTT
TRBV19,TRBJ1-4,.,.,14,CASSTQAVNEKLFF,TGTGCCAGTAGTACCCAGGCGGTAAATGAAAAACTGTTTTTT